A selection of T cell receptor beta chains follows, all from one sample in a study of T cells after yellow fever vaccination. MiXCR, applied by TCRdb to the 5' RACE reads, yields one record per CDR3 protein. The profile shows approximately 250,000 distinct CDR3 sequences, over 6.5% of them singletons. Here the sequenced sample was CD4+ T cells sorted from PBMCs, taken on the day of the yellow fever booster vaccination. These receptors were obtained from a man between 25 and 39 years old who received the YFV17D yellow fever vaccine. The CDR3 runs from the conserved cysteine through the conserved F or W. A D gene is named only where the DNA matches it firmly. A clone size is listed for some rows: how often the clone was seen (once, few, many), or a class if it is expanded.

D	J	V	size	CDR3	DNA
.	TRBJ2-1	TRBV12-3/TRBV12-4	.	CASSLDSMGNEQFF	TGTGCCAGCAGTCTTGACTCAATGGGGAATGAGCAGTTCTTC
TRBD1	TRBJ2-7	TRBV20-1	few	CSASTGDSYEQYF	TGCAGTGCTTCAACTGGGGACAGCTACGAGCAGTACTTC
.	TRBJ2-5	TRBV7-7	many	CASSFGPQETQYF	TGTGCTAGCAGCTTCGGACCCCAAGAGACCCAGTACTTC
.	TRBJ2-7	TRBV2	.	CASSRGFGRSSEQYF	TGTGCCAGCTCTAGGGGCTTCGGGAGATCTTCCGAGCAGTACTTC
TRBD2	TRBJ2-5	TRBV7-2	few	CASKREVHPQETQYF	TGTGCCAGTAAGCGGGAGGTCCATCCTCAAGAGACCCAGTACTTC
.	TRBJ2-1	TRBV6-6	many	CASTPWASNEQFF	TGTGCCAGCACCCCATGGGCCAGCAATGAGCAGTTCTTC
.	TRBJ2-1	TRBV5-1	few	CASSYSGTDEQFF	TGCGCCAGCAGCTACAGCGGGACAGATGAGCAGTTCTTC
TRBD2	TRBJ2-7	TRBV4-2	.	CASSRGTSGFYEQYF	TGTGCCAGCAGCCGAGGGACTAGCGGATTCTACGAGCAGTACTTC
TRBD2	TRBJ2-1	TRBV12-3/TRBV12-4	.	CAGSPERENSYNEQFF	TGTGCCGGCAGTCCCGAGCGGGAGAACTCGTACAATGAGCAGTTCTTC
TRBD1	TRBJ2-7	TRBV4-1	.	CASSQPGQRHEQYF	TGCGCCAGCAGCCAACCGGGACAGCGCCACGAGCAGTACTTC